The 26 T cell receptor beta chains reported below all come from one sample, sequenced in a study of cytomegalovirus exposure and HLA in healthy donors. The PCR used 60 Vbeta and 13 Jbeta primers. Only in-frame clones appear in the TCRdb table, and some are missing; sequencing was by immunoSEQ multiplex PCR. This repertoire shows around 250,000 clones, 80% to 85% found once; its top ten account for about 7.5%. Sequencing was done on a sample of PBMCs. The receptors stem from a woman aged 55-69 years in good health and CMV-seropositive.

This clone was seen only a few times. The chain employs TRBV5-5 and TRBJ1-2; 8 bases are shared with TRBD1. J gave up 4 bases and V 3 bases, and 11 bases lay outside the gene matches. The germline V gene has CDR1 SGHKS and CDR2 YYEKEE (reference sequence). The CDR3 contains 16 residues. This chain's CDR3 is CASSSPLRQGLYGYTF. The DNA for the CDR3 is TGTGCCAGCAGCTCCCCTCTTAGACAGGGGCTCTATGGCTACACCTTC.

Worth noting for this clone: At one boundary the junction diverges from the germline segment, which might be a read error. This chain joins TRBV19 and TRBJ2-7; 7 bases align to TRBD1. Looked up from germline, CDR1 is LNHDA and CDR2 is SQIVND (reference sequence). CDR3 length: 15 amino acids. CDR3 sequence reads: CASSIGDSLTYEQYF. DNA of the CDR3: TGTGCCAGTAGTATTGGGGACAGCCTGACTTACGAGCAGTACTTT.

In its sample, this clone was seen a few times. The CDR3 nucleotides read TGTGCCTGGAAAAGAGGGGGGGAATCCTACGAGCAGTACTTC. It encodes CAWKRGGESYEQYF. The chain combines TRBV30 with TRBJ2-7, with D maybe TRBD2 (7 bases). The CDR3 contains 14 residues. Germline assignment: CDR1 GTSNPN and CDR2 SVGIG (reference sequence). Between the trimmed V and J ends, which lost 4 bases and 1 base, there was a span of 14 bases.

About this clone itself: Within the sample, other DNA sequences also encode this same CDR3. This rearrangement joins TRBV5-1 to TRBJ2-2, with TRBD1 identical over 9 bases. This CDR3 has 15 residues. Germline-derived CDR1 and CDR2 are SGHRS and YFSETQ. V shed 3 bases, J shed 3 bases, and the junction held 3 bases outside the gene matches. The CDR3 loop is CASSSGQGDTGELFF. In DNA form, the CDR3 reads TGCGCCAGCAGCTCGGGACAGGGAGACACCGGGGAGCTGTTTTTT.

This chain connects TRBV5-5 to TRBJ1-1; D gene unclear. V was shortened by 7 bases and J by 1 base, with 17 bases between the two germline ends. This CDR3 comprises 15 residues. Germline values: CDR1 SGHKS, CDR2 YYEKEE (reference sequence). The CDR3 nucleotides read TGTGCCAGCGGCGTCGGGTACACACAGAACACTGAAGCTTTCTTT. Protein sequence: CASGVGYTQNTEAFF.

This clone has just one count. The chain has TRBV2 and TRBJ2-1, with D perhaps matching TRBD2 (5 bases). The V gene lost 6 bases and the J gene lost 10 bases, with 13 bases spanning the gap. The CDR3 spans 12 residues. Germline lookup yields CDR1 SNHLY and CDR2 FYNNEI. The CDR3 sequence is CASRLLAVEQFF. The CDR3 region has the DNA TGTGCCAGCAGACTCCTAGCCGTGGAGCAGTTCTTC.

This clone was counted only a few times. The chain carries TRBV7-3 and TRBJ2-1, with unresolved D. Trimming cost V 5 bases and J 5 bases, with 7 bases left between them. CDR1 and CDR2 (germline): SGHTA, FQGTGA. The CDR3 extends over 12 amino acids. This CDR3 reads CASSPGHNEQFF. CDR3 sequence (DNA): TGTGCCAGCAGCCCAGGTCACAATGAGCAGTTCTTC. Looking up the rest from reference TRBV7-3 and TRBJ2-1 gives the full variable domain: GAGVSQTPSNKVTEKGKYVELRCDPISGHTALYWYRQSLGQGPEFLIYFQGTGAADDSGLPNDRFFAVRPEGSVSTLKIQRTERGDSAVYLCASSPGHNEQFFGPGTRLTVL.

This clone was observed a few times. V gene TRBV9 combines with J gene TRBJ2-2; 9 nucleotides line up with TRBD2. Losses at the gene ends were 4 bases for V and 6 bases for J; bases not matched to a gene: 10. The CDR3 is 16 amino acids. Germline values: CDR1 SGDLS, CDR2 YYNGEE. CDR3 protein: CASSPRVAGVPGELFF. As DNA, the CDR3 is TGTGCCAGCAGCCCCCGGGTAGCGGGAGTCCCCGGGGAGCTGTTTTTT.

J is TRBJ1-1 and V is TRBV9; a weak D match, TRBD1 (5 bases). Trimming took 4 bases from V and 12 from J, leaving 19 bases between them. Germline CDR1 and CDR2: SGDLS and YYNGEE. There are 13 residues in the CDR3. CDR3 protein: CASSPRMGGGSFF. The CDR3 bases are TGTGCCAGCAGCCCACGGATGGGGGGGGGTTCTTTCTTT. Drawing the rest from reference TRBV9 and TRBJ1-1, the complete variable domain is DSGVTQTPKHLITATGQRVTLRCSPRSGDLSVYWYQQSLDQGLQFLIQYYNGEERAKGNILERFSAQQFPDLHSELNLSSLELGDSALYFCASSPRMGGGSFFGQGTRLTVV.

There are a few counts of this clone. The J gene is TRBJ1-2, the V gene TRBV4-1; 10 positions match TRBD1. Germline V lookup: CDR1 MGHRA, CDR2 YSYEKL. The V and J ends lost 3 bases and 8 bases, in that order; junction bases with no gene match: 9. The CDR3 is 15 amino acids. In nucleotides, the CDR3 is TGCGCCAGCAGCCAGGGAGGACAGGGGGTTATCGGCTACACCTTC. It translates to CASSQGGQGVIGYTF.

V and J are TRBV10-3 and TRBJ2-2, with D possibly matching TRBD1 (5 bases). CDR1 and CDR2 from the germline V gene are ENHRY and SYGVKD. V was clipped by 1 base and J by 4 bases, with 13 bases between them. This CDR3 has 16 residues. CDR3 region: CAISELSGHGTGELFF. The CDR3 DNA reads as TGTGCCATCAGTGAGTTGTCAGGGCATGGCACCGGGGAGCTGTTTTTT.

This chain connects TRBV5-4 to TRBJ2-5, with TRBD2 identical over 15 bases. The J call may be incorrect, as the DNA end agrees better with TRBJ2-7. In germline, CDR1 is SGHNT, CDR2 YYREEE (reference sequence). CDR3 length: 16 amino acids. CDR3: CASSSGLAGGLDEQYF. Here the CDR3 DNA reads TGTGCCAGCAGCTCGGGACTAGCGGGAGGATTAGACGAGCAGTACTTC.

This clone occurred a few times. The chain uses TRBV27 and TRBJ1-5, with 7 bases identical to TRBD1. The CDR3 loop spans 14 amino acids. Germline lookup yields CDR1 MNHEY and CDR2 SMNVEV (reference sequence). Losses at the gene ends were 3 bases for V and 7 bases for J; bases not matched to a gene: 6. CDR3: CASSLTGSRQPQHF. The CDR3 region has the DNA TGTGCCAGCAGTTTGACAGGGTCGCGGCAGCCCCAGCATTTT.

The chain has TRBV5-1 and TRBJ2-3; 8 nucleotides match TRBD1. V lost 1 base to trimming and J lost 7 bases; unmatched junction nucleotides: 8. The V gene's germline CDR1 is SGHRS and CDR2 YFSETQ. The CDR3 covers 15 residues. This CDR3 is CASSLTAGGTHTQYF. The CDR3 DNA reads as TGCGCCAGCAGCTTGACGGCAGGGGGCACCCATACGCAGTATTTT.

V and J are TRBV9 and TRBJ2-5; weak D call: TRBD2 (5 bases). The CDR3 spans 13 residues. V was trimmed by 0 bases and J by 5 bases, leaving 8 bases between them. Germline CDR1 reads SGDLS; CDR2 reads YYNGEE. The CDR3 region is CASSVVSGETQYF. Written as DNA, the CDR3 is TGTGCCAGCAGCGTAGTGTCGGGGGAGACCCAGTACTTC. Together with reference TRBV9 and TRBJ2-5, the CDR3 gives the full variable domain: DSGVTQTPKHLITATGQRVTLRCSPRSGDLSVYWYQQSLDQGLQFLIQYYNGEERAKGNILERFSAQQFPDLHSELNLSSLELGDSALYFCASSVVSGETQYFGPGTRLLVL.

The chain is built from TRBV20-1 and TRBJ2-7; D ambiguous. V was cut by 3 bases and J by 0 bases, with 3 bases left in between. CDR3 length equals 11 residues. Germline V CDR1 and CDR2: DFQATT, SNEGSKA (reference sequence). The CDR3, as DNA: TGCAGTGCTAGTTACTCCTACGAGCAGTACTTC. Protein: CSASYSYEQYF.

V gene TRBV5-1 combines with J gene TRBJ2-1, with D possibly TRBD2 on 5 matching bases. The CDR3 sequence is 13 residues long. The V and J ends lost 0 bases and 6 bases respectively, with 7 bases between them. Germline CDR1 reads SGHRS; CDR2 reads YFSETQ. CDR3 sequence: CASSLVLVNEQFF. The CDR3 DNA follows: TGCGCCAGCAGCTTGGTACTAGTCAATGAGCAGTTCTTC.

The chain links TRBV28 to TRBJ2-3, with TRBD2 matching 13 bases. V lost 3 bases to trimming and J lost 10 bases; unmatched junction nucleotides: 7. This CDR3 is 15 amino acids long. The V gene's germline CDR1 is MDHEN and CDR2 SYDVKM. The CDR3 nucleotides are TGTGCCAGCAGTTTGGGGACTAGCGGGATTTCCGCGCAGTATTTT. It is translated as CASSLGTSGISAQYF.

The genes are TRBV5-1 and TRBJ2-2; D might be TRBD1 (5 bases). Per the germline V gene, CDR1 is SGHRS and CDR2 is YFSETQ. This CDR3 is 13 amino acids long. V lost 4 bases and J 6 bases, leaving 10 bases between the germline ends. CDR3 coding DNA: TGCGCCAGCAGCCAGGGTGGAGCCGGGGAGCTGTTTTTT. This codes for CASSQGGAGELFF.

The chain recombines TRBV11-2 with TRBJ2-5; perhaps TRBD2 as D (6 bases). Trimming took 6 bases from V and 4 from J, leaving 15 bases between them. This CDR3 comprises 14 residues. The germline V gene encodes CDR1 SGHAT and CDR2 FQNNGV. CDR3 nucleotides: TGTGCCAGCAGTCCCGGAGGGATCAGAGAGACCCAGTACTTC. Its protein is CASSPGGIRETQYF.

The chain links TRBV5-1 to TRBJ1-1, with D unclear. The germline V and J ends were trimmed by 3 bases and 1 base, with 10 bases remaining between them. The germline gives CDR1 SGHRS, CDR2 YFSETQ. The CDR3 covers 14 residues. CDR3 loop: CASSSGYGNTEAFF. The CDR3 bases are TGCGCCAGCAGCTCGGGGTACGGGAACACTGAAGCTTTCTTT.

The chain uses TRBV30 and TRBJ1-1, with unresolved D. The V gene lost 3 bases and the J gene lost 5 bases, with 7 bases spanning the gap. This CDR3 is built from 11 residues. Germline CDR1 reads GTSNPN; CDR2 reads SVGIG (reference sequence). This CDR3 is CAWRQRTEAFF. Written as DNA, the CDR3 is TGTGCCTGGAGGCAGCGTACTGAAGCTTTCTTT. Full variable domain (missing parts from reference TRBV30 and TRBJ1-1): SQTIHQWPATLVQPVGSPLSLECTVEGTSNPNLYWYRQAAGRGLQLLFYSVGIGQISSEVPQNLSASRPQDRQFILSSKKLLLSDSGFYLCAWRQRTEAFFGQGTRLTVV.

This chain joins TRBV19 and TRBJ2-7; possible D gene TRBD1, 6 bases. The CDR3 spans 14 residues. Trimming removed 5 bases at V and 5 bases at J, with 16 bases between. Germline CDR1 LNHDA, CDR2 SQIVND (reference sequence). The CDR3 reads CASSLQGSGNEQYF. DNA for the CDR3: TGTGCCAGTAGTCTTCAGGGGTCAGGAAACGAGCAGTACTTC.

The chain joins TRBV5-1 to TRBJ1-2; possible D gene TRBD1, 6 bases. V gave up 4 bases and J gave up 6 bases, with 13 bases separating them. CDR1 is SGHRS, CDR2 YFSETQ, per germline. This CDR3 has 13 residues. This chain's CDR3 is CASSDKTGDGYTF. CDR3 DNA sequence: TGCGCCAGCAGCGATAAGACAGGAGATGGCTACACCTTC.

The chain employs TRBV27 and TRBJ2-5, with 8 bases fitting TRBD1. The J call could be wrong; TRBJ2-7 is a better fit for the DNA end. This CDR3 has 14 residues. Germline values: CDR1 MNHEY, CDR2 SMNVEV (reference sequence). CDR3 residues: CASSSGTGLYEQYF. The CDR3 bases are TGTGCCAGCAGTTCCGGGACAGGCCTCTACGAGCAGTACTTC.

The chain is built from TRBV12-5 and TRBJ1-5, with no clear D. The germline V gene encodes CDR1 LGHNT and CDR2 FRNRAP. The V and J ends lost 0 bases and 0 bases respectively, with 15 bases between them. The CDR3 totals 18 residues. The CDR3 bases are TGTGCTAGTGGTTTGGTACTCGGGGAGCGGGGTAGCAATCAGCCCCAGCATTTT. Translated, it gives CASGLVLGERGSNQPQHF. Using reference TRBV12-5 and TRBJ1-5 for the parts outside the CDR3, the full variable domain is DARVTQTPRHKVTEMGQEVTMRCQPILGHNTVFWYRQTMMQGLELLAYFRNRAPLDDSGMPKDRFSAEMPDATLATLKIQPSEPRDSAVYFCASGLVLGERGSNQPQHFGDGTRLSIL.